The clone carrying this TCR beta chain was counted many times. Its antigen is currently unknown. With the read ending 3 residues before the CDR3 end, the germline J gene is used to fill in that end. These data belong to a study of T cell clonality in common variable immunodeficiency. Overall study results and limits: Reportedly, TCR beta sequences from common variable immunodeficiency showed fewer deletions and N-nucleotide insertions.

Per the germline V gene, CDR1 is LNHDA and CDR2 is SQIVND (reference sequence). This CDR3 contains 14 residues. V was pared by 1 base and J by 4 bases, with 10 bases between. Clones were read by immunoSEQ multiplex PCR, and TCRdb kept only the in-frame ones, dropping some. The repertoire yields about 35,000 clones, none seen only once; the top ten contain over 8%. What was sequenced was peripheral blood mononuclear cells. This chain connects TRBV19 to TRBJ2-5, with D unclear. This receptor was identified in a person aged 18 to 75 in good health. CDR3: CASSIGRVGETQYF. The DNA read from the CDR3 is TGTGCCAGTAGTATAGGTCGGGTCGGAGAGACC.